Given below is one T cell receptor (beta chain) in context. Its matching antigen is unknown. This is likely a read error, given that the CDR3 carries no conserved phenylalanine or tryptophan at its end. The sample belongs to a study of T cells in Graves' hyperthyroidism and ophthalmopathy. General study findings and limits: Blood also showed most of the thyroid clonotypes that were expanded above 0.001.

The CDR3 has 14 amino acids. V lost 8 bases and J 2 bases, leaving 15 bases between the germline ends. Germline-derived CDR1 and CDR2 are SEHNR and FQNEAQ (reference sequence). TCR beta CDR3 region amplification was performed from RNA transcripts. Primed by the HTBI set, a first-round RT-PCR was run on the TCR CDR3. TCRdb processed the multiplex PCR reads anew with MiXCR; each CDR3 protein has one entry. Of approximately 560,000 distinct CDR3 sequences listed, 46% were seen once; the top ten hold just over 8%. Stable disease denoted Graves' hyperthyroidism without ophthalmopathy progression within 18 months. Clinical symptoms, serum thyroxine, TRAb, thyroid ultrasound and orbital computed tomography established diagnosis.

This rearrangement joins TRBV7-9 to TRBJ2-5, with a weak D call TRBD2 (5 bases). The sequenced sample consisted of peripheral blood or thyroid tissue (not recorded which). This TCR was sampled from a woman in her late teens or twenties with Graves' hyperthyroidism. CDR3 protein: CASSLGSAQETQYL. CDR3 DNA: TGTGCCAGCTCCCTCGGTAGCGCTCAAGAGACCCAGTACCTC.